A single sample is the source of the 6 T cell receptor beta chains below, sequenced in a study of T cell repertoires in cytomegalovirus infection. MiXCR, applied by TCRdb to the reads, yields one record per CDR3 protein. The repertoire has around 200,000 distinct CDR3 sequences, 15% to 20% of them found once; the top ten carry 25%. The specimen sequenced was CD8+ T cells from PBMCs. All receptors derive from a human donor in good health (CMV status not recorded). Some clones in this sample may be carry-over from other donors' samples.

The CDR3 region is CASSSPRAGVRDEQFF. CDR3 nucleotides: TGTGCCAGCAGCTCCCCCCGAGCGGGGGTCAGGGATGAGCAGTTCTTC. This sequence joins TRBV7-6 and TRBJ2-1; 8 nucleotides align to TRBD2. This CDR3 has 16 residues. CDR1 is SGHVS, CDR2 FNYEAQ, per germline. The V and J ends lost 4 bases and 8 bases, in that order; junction bases with no gene match: 13.

The chain recombines TRBV7-6 with TRBJ2-1, with no clear D. Looked up from germline, CDR1 is SGHVS and CDR2 is FNYEAQ. CDR3 length: 15 amino acids. V was shortened by 1 base and J by 7 bases, with 14 bases between the two germline ends. CDR3 in amino acids: CASSLDNLVLNEQFF. In DNA form, the CDR3 reads TGTGCCAGCAGCTTAGATAACCTAGTGTTAAATGAGCAGTTCTTC.

The rearrangement uses TRBV14 and TRBJ2-7, with a weak D call TRBD2 (6 bases). Germline CDR1 SGHDN, CDR2 FVKESK. The CDR3 loop spans 14 amino acids. Trimming pared 3 bases from V and 2 bases from J, leaving 11 bases between. For the CDR3, the DNA is TGTGCCAGCAGCCACTGGGGACTTACCTACGAGCAGTACTTC. Its protein is CASSHWGLTYEQYF. The full variable domain, its missing parts supplied by reference TRBV14 and TRBJ2-7, is EAGVTQFPSHSVIEKGQTVTLRCDPISGHDNLYWYRRVMGKEIKFLLHFVKESKQDESGMPNNRFLAERTGGTYSTLKVQPAELEDSGVYFCASSHWGLTYEQYFGPGTRLTVT.

There are a few counts of this clonotype. The chain employs TRBV7-6 and TRBJ1-2; D is unresolved. The CDR3 runs 13 residues. Germline V gene lookup returns CDR1 SGHVS and CDR2 FNYEAQ. Trimming stripped 5 bases from V and 4 bases from J, with 11 bases between. The CDR3 is CASSTQRIYGYTF. The CDR3 bases are TGTGCCAGCAGCACTCAAAGGATCTATGGCTACACCTTC.

The CDR3 loop reads CASSLWQGSWGYTF. DNA for the CDR3: TGTGCCAGCAGTTTGTGGCAGGGATCTTGGGGCTACACCTTC. The chain recombines TRBV28 with TRBJ1-2; D is possibly TRBD1 (5 bases). The CDR3 consists of 14 residues. CDR1 MDHEN and CDR2 SYDVKM come from the germline V gene. V dropped 3 bases and J dropped 8 bases, with 16 bases sitting between them.

V and J are TRBV7-2 and TRBJ2-1; D assignment may be TRBD1 or TRBD2 (5 bases each). The CDR3 extends over 15 amino acids. The V end was cut by 1 base, the J end by 2 bases, with 9 bases between. Germline CDR1 is SGHTA and CDR2 is FQGNSA. CDR3 coding DNA: TGTGCCAGCAGCTTAGAATTGGGGGCCTACAATGAGCAGTTCTTC. It is translated as CASSLELGAYNEQFF.